A selection of T cell receptor beta chains follows, all from one sample in a study of shared clonotypes between healthy human individuals. The method was immunoSEQ multiplex PCR; TCRdb's version includes in-frame clones alone and lacks a portion of them. The repertoire includes some 1 million clones, 65% to 80% of them detected once, and 1.4% sits in the top ten. The sequenced sample was memory CD4+ T cells sorted from blood. These receptors came from a man aged 18 to 30 in good health. The CDR3 runs from the conserved cysteine through the conserved F or W. The order of the fields is V gene, clone size, J gene, D gene, CDR3 DNA, CDR3 protein. The D gene is left open where the match is weak. Size is stated for part of the rows, as once, few or many counts, or as a class when the clone is expanded.

V: TRBV4-1; size: NA; J: TRBJ2-6; D: NA; DNA: TGCGCCAGCAGCCAAGGCGGCAGGGGCCCCTCTGGGGCCAACGTCCTGACTTTC; CDR3: CASSQGGRGPSGANVLTF
V: TRBV7-2; size: NA; J: TRBJ2-3; D: NA; DNA: TGTGCCAGCAGCGCAAGCTGGACAGATACGCAGTATTTT; CDR3: CASSASWTDTQYF
V: TRBV6-5; size: many; J: TRBJ2-2; D: TRBD1; DNA: TGTGCCAGCATTCCCGGGACAGGGGGTTCCGGGGAGCTGTTTTTT; CDR3: CASIPGTGGSGELFF
V: TRBV7-9; size: NA; J: TRBJ2-5; D: TRBD2; DNA: TGTGCCAGCCACAATCATCGGCTAGCGGACTACCAAGAGACCCAGTACTTC; CDR3: CASHNHRLADYQETQYF
V: TRBV7-2; size: NA; J: TRBJ1-2; D: NA; DNA: TGTGCCAGCAGCTCCACAGGATCTCTGAACTATGGCTACACCTTC; CDR3: CASSSTGSLNYGYTF
V: TRBV2; size: NA; J: TRBJ2-7; D: TRBD1; DNA: TGTGCCAGCAGTGTATTGGACAGGGCCTCCGAGCAGTACTTC; CDR3: CASSVLDRASEQYF
V: TRBV27; size: once; J: TRBJ2-6; D: TRBD1; DNA: TGTGCCAGCAGGCTTGGACAGGGCTCACTTTCCTCTGGGGCCAACGTCCTGACTTTC; CDR3: CASRLGQGSLSSGANVLTF
V: TRBV5-1; size: NA; J: TRBJ1-1; D: NA; DNA: TGCGCCAGCAGCTACGAGGTTTTTGGGACCGGGAACACTGAAGCTTTCTTT; CDR3: CASSYEVFGTGNTEAFF
V: TRBV28; size: NA; J: TRBJ1-2; D: NA; DNA: TGTGCCAGCAGTTTTCCCCGGAAGGGACCCTCCAGCTCCTATGGCTACACCTTC; CDR3: CASSFPRKGPSSSYGYTF
V: TRBV30; size: NA; J: TRBJ1-6; D: TRBD1; DNA: TGTGCCTGGAAATCTACAGGGGCGGCTTCACCCCTCCACTTT; CDR3: CAWKSTGAASPLHF
V: TRBV6-5; size: NA; J: TRBJ2-7; D: NA; DNA: TGTGCCATGAGCCAGGGGATTGGGAACTACGAGCAGTACTTC; CDR3: CAMSQGIGNYEQYF
V: TRBV7-9; size: NA; J: TRBJ1-1; D: TRBD1; DNA: TGTGCCAGCAGCCAAGTCGCAGGGGGCAACACTGAAGCTTTCTTT; CDR3: CASSQVAGGNTEAFF
V: TRBV12-5; size: NA; J: TRBJ2-7; D: NA; DNA: TGTGCTAGTGGTTTGTCCACAGTTCCCTACGAGCAGTACTTC; CDR3: CASGLSTVPYEQYF
V: TRBV5-4; size: NA; J: TRBJ1-5; D: NA; DNA: TGTGCCAGCAGCATACAGGGATCGGATCAGCCCCAGCATTTT; CDR3: CASSIQGSDQPQHF
V: TRBV13; size: NA; J: TRBJ2-1; D: NA; DNA: TGTGCCAGCTCCTGGGATTCGGGGGAGCAGTTCTTC; CDR3: CASSWDSGEQFF
V: TRBV15; size: NA; J: TRBJ2-2; D: TRBD1; DNA: TGTGCCACCAGCAGAGATCGGGGACAGGGTAACACCGGGGAGCTGTTTTTT; CDR3: CATSRDRGQGNTGELFF
V: TRBV30; size: NA; J: TRBJ2-5; D: NA; DNA: TGTGCCTGGGACCTTTGGGGGACCCAGTACTTC; CDR3: CAWDLWGTQYF
V: TRBV7-2; size: NA; J: TRBJ2-5; D: NA; DNA: TGTGCCAGCAGCTTATATCAAGAGACCCAGTACTTC; CDR3: CASSLYQETQYF
V: TRBV6-1; size: once; J: TRBJ1-5; D: TRBD1; DNA: TGTGCCAGCAGGAAGGGACAGGGAAGTCAGCCCCAGCATTTT; CDR3: CASRKGQGSQPQHF
V: TRBV4-1; size: NA; J: TRBJ2-4; D: NA; DNA: TGCGCCAGCAGCCAAAACGACAGGTCGACGATTCAGTACTTC; CDR3: CASSQNDRSTIQYF
V: TRBV5-1; size: few; J: TRBJ2-3; D: TRBD1; DNA: TGCGCCAGCAGCGGACGGACAGGGTTCACAGATACGCAGTATTTT; CDR3: CASSGRTGFTDTQYF
V: TRBV10-3; size: NA; J: TRBJ1-1; D: NA; DNA: TGTGCCATCAGTGAGCCGGGGGCGGACACTGAAGCTTTCTTT; CDR3: CAISEPGADTEAFF
V: TRBV28; size: NA; J: TRBJ1-6; D: NA; DNA: TGTGCCAGCAACCCGGGACGGCACTATAATTCACCCCTCCACTTT; CDR3: CASNPGRHYNSPLHF
V: TRBV30; size: NA; J: TRBJ2-7; D: TRBD2; DNA: TGTGCCTGGGTAGGGACTAGGGACGAGCAGTACTTC; CDR3: CAWVGTRDEQYF
V: TRBV27; size: NA; J: TRBJ2-1; D: NA; DNA: TGTGCCAGCACCTACCACTCGACAGGTCTCTACAATGAGCAGTTCTTC; CDR3: CASTYHSTGLYNEQFF
V: TRBV28; size: NA; J: TRBJ1-5; D: NA; DNA: TGTGCCAGCAGTCGCTCTAAAGTAGGGGGAGCGGATCAGCCCCAGCATTTT; CDR3: CASSRSKVGGADQPQHF
V: TRBV4-3; size: NA; J: TRBJ2-1; D: TRBD1; DNA: TGCGCCAGCAGCCAAGGAGGACAGGGGAACAATGAGCAGTTCTTC; CDR3: CASSQGGQGNNEQFF
V: TRBV27; size: NA; J: TRBJ2-3; D: TRBD1; DNA: TGTGCCAGCAGTTCGAGATTGACAGGGTTCACAGATACGCAGTATTTT; CDR3: CASSSRLTGFTDTQYF
V: TRBV19; size: NA; J: TRBJ2-7; D: TRBD1; DNA: TGTGCCAGTAGCCCCCCGGGACAGGGGTACGAGCAGTACTTC; CDR3: CASSPPGQGYEQYF
V: TRBV11-2; size: NA; J: TRBJ2-7; D: NA; DNA: TGTGCCAGCAGCTTACTCACTAGCTACGAGCAGTACTTC; CDR3: CASSLLTSYEQYF
V: TRBV2; size: few; J: TRBJ2-3; D: TRBD2; DNA: TGTGCCAGCAGTGACCAAGGACTAGCACCGTATACGCAGTATTTT; CDR3: CASSDQGLAPYTQYF
V: TRBV27; size: NA; J: TRBJ1-1; D: NA; DNA: TGTGCCAGCAGTTTAGCGGGGGGTAACACTGAAGCTTTCTTT; CDR3: CASSLAGGNTEAFF
V: TRBV28; size: once; J: TRBJ1-1; D: NA; DNA: TGTGCCAGCAGTGAGGGGGGGGACGACACTGAAGCTTTCTTT; CDR3: CASSEGGDDTEAFF
V: TRBV6-1; size: NA; J: TRBJ2-7; D: NA; DNA: TGTGCCAGTCGACAGTTTTCGAAGTACGAGCAGTACTTC; CDR3: CASRQFSKYEQYF
V: TRBV18; size: once; J: TRBJ1-1; D: NA; DNA: TGTGCCAGCTCACCAGCCCAGGTTATTAGGGGCACTGAAGCTTTCTTT; CDR3: CASSPAQVIRGTEAFF
V: TRBV15; size: NA; J: TRBJ1-1; D: TRBD1; DNA: TGTGCCACCAGCCCCCGGACAGGGAAGAGGACTGAAGCTTTCTTT; CDR3: CATSPRTGKRTEAFF
V: TRBV11-3; size: NA; J: TRBJ2-3; D: NA; DNA: TGTGCCAGCAGCCGCTACGGGAGTTCAGATACGCAGTATTTT; CDR3: CASSRYGSSDTQYF
V: TRBV5-1; size: few; J: TRBJ1-2; D: TRBD1; DNA: TGCGCCAGCAGCCGGACAGGGGCCTCAGCTAACTATGGCTACACCTTC; CDR3: CASSRTGASANYGYTF
V: TRBV4-3; size: NA; J: TRBJ2-1; D: NA; DNA: TGCGCCAGCAGCCAAGACCCGACGGTACGTGGATGGCAGTTCTTC; CDR3: CASSQDPTVRGWQFF
V: TRBV5-1; size: many; J: TRBJ2-7; D: NA; DNA: TGCGCCAGCAGCAGGGACCTAACGAGCTCCTACGAGCAGTACTTC; CDR3: CASSRDLTSSYEQYF
V: TRBV19; size: NA; J: TRBJ1-2; D: NA; DNA: TGTGCCAGTAGAAATTCGGGGCGCCTCTATGGCTACACCTTC; CDR3: CASRNSGRLYGYTF
V: TRBV29-1; size: NA; J: TRBJ2-7; D: TRBD2; DNA: TGCAGCGTTGAAGTCCGAGGGACTAGGGGCCGAGACGGCTACGAGCAGTACTTC; CDR3: CSVEVRGTRGRDGYEQYF
V: TRBV7-9; size: NA; J: TRBJ1-1; D: NA; DNA: TGTGCCAGCAGCTCTAAACGGGAGAACACTGAAGCTTTCTTT; CDR3: CASSSKRENTEAFF
V: TRBV21-1; size: NA; J: TRBJ1-1; D: NA; DNA: TGTGCCAGCAGCAAATATGGGGAGATGAATTCGTACACTGAAGCTTTCTTT; CDR3: CASSKYGEMNSYTEAFF
V: TRBV5-1; size: NA; J: TRBJ2-3; D: NA; DNA: TGCGCCAGCAGCTCGAGGACACCAGATACGCAGTATTTT; CDR3: CASSSRTPDTQYF
V: TRBV30; size: NA; J: TRBJ2-1; D: TRBD1; DNA: TGTGCCAGGGGAGACAGGGCTAACAATGAGCAGTTCTTC; CDR3: CARGDRANNEQFF
V: TRBV28; size: NA; J: TRBJ2-5; D: NA; DNA: TGTGCCAGCAGTTCTTTGACTGGGGGCGTATGGGAGACCCAGTACTTC; CDR3: CASSSLTGGVWETQYF
V: TRBV2; size: NA; J: TRBJ2-3; D: NA; DNA: TGTGCCAGCAGTGATCGGGGCTCTAGCACAGATACGCAGTATTTT; CDR3: CASSDRGSSTDTQYF
V: TRBV4-3; size: NA; J: TRBJ2-2; D: NA; DNA: TGCGCCAGCAGCCCAGACAGTACCGGGGAGCTGTTTTTT; CDR3: CASSPDSTGELFF
V: TRBV7-2; size: few; J: TRBJ2-1; D: TRBD2; DNA: TGTGCCAGCAGACTAGCGGGAGATGGTGAGCAGTTCTTC; CDR3: CASRLAGDGEQFF
V: TRBV2; size: NA; J: TRBJ1-2; D: NA; DNA: TGTGCCAGCAGTGCCGGGGTTTATGGCTACACCTTC; CDR3: CASSAGVYGYTF
V: TRBV2; size: NA; J: TRBJ2-7; D: NA; DNA: TGTGCCAGCAGTGCCCCAGGGCCGGGAGAGCAGTACTTC; CDR3: CASSAPGPGEQYF